This TCR beta chain originates from a study of beta chain features in type 1 diabetes. CDR3 length: 15 amino acids. CDR1 and CDR2 from the germline V gene are SSHAT and FNYEAQ (reference sequence). The sequenced template was cDNA made from the entire isolated RNA. TCRdb's copy holds only in-frame clones and misses some; the assay was immunoSEQ multiplex PCR. The sample yields around 500,000 clones, 30% seen once. Comments on this clone: One junction end does not reproduce the germline sequence, and a read error may be involved.

This chain joins TRBV7-7 and TRBJ2-1; 9 nucleotides line up with TRBD2. The sample comprised naive CD4+ T cells from blood. The clonotype originates from a man aged 18 to 29 in good health. The chain's CDR3 is CASSLVSGSTGEQFF. Here the CDR3 DNA reads TGTGCTAGCAGCTTAGTTAGCGGGAGTACTGGTGAGCAGTTCTTC.